The subject of this entry is one TCR beta chain. These data originate in a study of CD8 T cells in Susac syndrome. RNA, at about 0.5 to 1 ug, was reverse transcribed with random hexamers. MiXCR was run by TCRdb on the immunoSEQ multiplex PCR reads, yielding one entry per CDR3 protein. The repertoire holds more than 150,000 distinct CDR3 sequences, with 95% to 97% as singletons. The ends were cut back, 0 bases at V and 6 bases at J, with 5 bases in the middle. Germline CDR1 is SQVTM and CDR2 is ANQGSEA. The CDR3 totals 11 residues. The chain joins TRBV29-1 to TRBJ1-1; unclear D gene. The sequence was obtained from a human donor with Susac syndrome. Sample: CD4+ T cells from PBMCs. The CDR3 DNA follows: TGCAGCGTTGAAGACGTCTCTGAAGCTTTCTTT. Encoded protein: CSVEDVSEAFF.